One sample yielded the 14 T cell receptor beta chains listed below, sequenced in a study of shared clonotypes between healthy human individuals. The protocol was immunoSEQ multiplex PCR, while the TCRdb copy is restricted to in-frame clones and leaves out a portion. The sample carries 730,000 or so clones, roughly 78% recorded once. Input material: memory CD4+ T cells sorted from blood. Subset here: CD45RA-negative fraction. All receptors come from a woman aged 30 to 39 in good health.

This rearrangement joins TRBV27 to TRBJ1-4; the D gene is possibly TRBD1 (5 bases). This CDR3 region has 15 residues. Trimming removed 4 bases from V and 0 bases from J, with 9 bases in between. Germline CDR1 and CDR2: MNHEY and SMNVEV (reference sequence). CDR3 DNA: TGTGCCAGCAGTTCGATGGGGGCAACTAATGAAAAACTGTTTTTT. It translates to CASSSMGATNEKLFF.

The gene calls are TRBV28 and TRBJ2-3, with 12 bases matching TRBD1. Germline CDR1 MDHEN, CDR2 SYDVKM. This CDR3 spans 15 amino acids. V trimming: 5 bases; J trimming: 6 bases; junction bases outside the gene matches: 6. CDR3 residues: CASSLGTGGPDTQYF. CDR3 nucleotides: TGTGCCAGCAGTCTCGGGACAGGGGGCCCCGATACGCAGTATTTT.

The J gene is TRBJ2-3, the V gene TRBV27; TRBD2 is a possible D gene (6 bases). Germline CDR1 and CDR2: MNHEY and SMNVEV (reference sequence). Trimming took 6 bases from V and 2 from J, leaving 15 bases between them. This CDR3 is built from 15 residues. This CDR3 is CASRRSREPTDTQYF. As DNA, the CDR3 is TGTGCCAGCAGAAGAAGTCGGGAGCCCACAGATACGCAGTATTTT.

This chain links TRBV14 with TRBJ2-2; D is ambiguous. Germline assignment: CDR1 SGHDN and CDR2 FVKESK. The CDR3 contains 14 residues. V lost 4 bases, J lost 4 bases, and 10 bases lay in between. CDR3 amino acids: CASSLSLLTGELFF. In DNA, the CDR3 is TGTGCCAGCAGCCTGTCCCTACTCACCGGGGAGCTGTTTTTT.

The J gene is TRBJ1-2, the V gene TRBV4-1; TRBD1 agrees at 8 bases. After removal of 3 bases from V and 8 bases from J, the junction contained 14 bases not matched to a gene. Germline V lookup: CDR1 MGHRA, CDR2 YSYEKL. The CDR3 runs 16 residues. CDR3 protein: CASSQGTQGARLGYTF. The CDR3, as DNA: TGCGCCAGCAGCCAGGGAACTCAGGGGGCGCGTTTAGGCTACACCTTC.

This clone occurred many times. The junction departs from the called germline gene at one end, perhaps through a read error. The chain has TRBV2 and TRBJ2-7; the D is unclear. In germline, CDR1 is SNHLY, CDR2 FYNNEI. This CDR3 has 12 amino acids. The CDR3 coding sequence is TGTGCCAGCAGTGAAGAGTTTTCTACAACGGACTTC. It is translated as CASSEEFSTTDF.

The chain has TRBV6-5 and TRBJ2-2, with a tentative D call TRBD2 (5 bases). Germline loops: CDR1 MNHEY, CDR2 SVGAGI. This CDR3 spans 14 amino acids. Trimming pared 5 bases from V and 5 bases from J, leaving 12 bases between. CDR3 region: CASSALGGTGELFF. The CDR3 nucleotides read TGTGCCAGCAGTGCCCTCGGAGGAACCGGGGAGCTGTTTTTT.

V is TRBV18 and J is TRBJ2-3; the match to TRBD1 covers 11 bases. V shed 2 bases and J 6 bases; nucleotides not matched to a gene: 7. Germline V gene data show CDR1 as KGHSH and CDR2 as LQKENI. CDR3 length: 16 residues. The DNA for the CDR3 is TGTGCCAGCTCACCAAGGTATGGACAGGGGGCTGATACGCAGTATTTT. The encoded protein is CASSPRYGQGADTQYF.

J is TRBJ1-3 and V is TRBV28; possibly TRBD1 for D (6 bases). CDR3 length equals 15 residues. Per the germline V gene, CDR1 is MDHEN and CDR2 is SYDVKM. V lost 1 base and J 2 bases, leaving 9 bases between the germline ends. CDR3 nucleotides: TGTGCCAGCAGTTTATTGTGGGGGCCTGGAAACACCATATATTTT. This sequence encodes CASSLLWGPGNTIYF.

V and J are TRBV29-1 and TRBJ1-1; D call uncertain. The CDR3 is 13 residues long. The germline gives CDR1 SQVTM, CDR2 ANQGSEA. Trimming cost V 6 bases and J 2 bases, with 13 bases left between them. The CDR3, as DNA: TGCAGCGTCCTCCACAGCCAAAACACTGAAGCTTTCTTT. Its translation is CSVLHSQNTEAFF.

V is TRBV28 and J is TRBJ1-1; D gene uncertain. The germline V gene encodes CDR1 MDHEN and CDR2 SYDVKM. Trimming removed 2 bases at V and 8 bases at J, with 6 bases between. The CDR3 is 11 residues long. Written as DNA, the CDR3 is TGTGCCAGCAGTTTACACCGGGAAGCTTTCTTT. This sequence encodes CASSLHREAFF.

The CDR3 DNA reads TGTGCCAGCAGCTTGGGGGGCTCCCTTAGCACAGATACGCAGTATTTT. This sequence encodes CASSLGGSLSTDTQYF. This chain joins TRBV5-4 and TRBJ2-3; perhaps TRBD1 as D (5 bases). Germline values: CDR1 SGHNT, CDR2 YYREEE (reference sequence). The CDR3 totals 16 residues. V was cut by 0 bases and J by 0 bases, with 11 bases left in between.

As to this clone: An end of the junction does not agree with germline; a read error may underlie this. In DNA, the CDR3 is TGTGCCAGCAGCGTAGTACCAGGGGGCAGCACTAAAGCTTTCTTT. This gives the protein CASSVVPGGSTKAFF. The chain joins TRBV9 to TRBJ1-1; 8 bases match TRBD1. The CDR3 sequence is 15 residues long. Germline-derived CDR1 and CDR2 are SGDLS and YYNGEE.

CDR3 loop: CASSLDRVTYGYTF. The CDR3 bases are TGTGCCAGCAGCCTGGACAGGGTAACCTATGGCTACACCTTC. The V call is TRBV28, the J call TRBJ1-2; the match to TRBD1 covers 8 bases. The CDR3 loop spans 14 amino acids. CDR1 and CDR2 from the germline V gene are MDHEN and SYDVKM. J gave up 4 bases and V 6 bases, and 7 bases lay outside the gene matches.